This T cell receptor (beta chain) was identified in a study of T cells in Graves' hyperthyroidism and ophthalmopathy. Amplified TCR beta CDR3 regions came from RNA transcripts. During a first-round RT-PCR of the TCR CDR3, the HTBI primer set was used. Each CDR3 protein gets one entry after TCRdb re-called the multiplex PCR reads with MiXCR. The sample has a few hundred thousand distinct CDR3 sequences; about a fifth are singletons. The CDR3 sequence is 14 residues long. Germline lookup yields CDR1 DFQATT and CDR2 SNEGSKA (reference sequence). Trimming took off 5 bases at V and 1 base at J, with 11 bases between the two ends. Details on this clonotype: Its antigen is as yet unknown.

Study results and caveats: The model made its ophthalmopathy prediction, and onset followed a median approximately 6 months later.

The receptor was derived from a man aged 18 to 30 with Graves' hyperthyroidism. The J gene is TRBJ2-2, the V gene TRBV20-1; D is possibly TRBD1 (6 bases). The sequenced sample consisted of blood. CDR3 nucleotides: TGCAGTGCTGCGACAGGACTGAACACCGGGGAGCTGTTTTTT. It yields the protein CSAATGLNTGELFF.